The source of this T cell receptor (beta chain) is a study of T cell responses to AZD1222 COVID-19 vaccine. Study findings and constraints: The donors showed a predominance of white British ancestry and of females, with possible underestimation of clonal diversity. Reportedly, close to half of spike-specific TCRs are directed against unmutated variant regions. Baseline seropositivity characterized only six or seven AZD1222 recipients.

This clone was counted once. Its antigen is not known. Produced via immunoSEQ multiplex PCR; TCRdb's table is partial and in-frame only. The sample has under 200,000 clones; 90% to 95% are singletons. Per the germline V gene, CDR1 is MNHEY and CDR2 is SVGAGI. V shed 2 bases and J shed 1 base, with 13 bases lying between them. CDR3 length equals 16 residues. The clonotype was recovered from an adult in good health. The chain links TRBV6-5 to TRBJ2-3; D possibly corresponds to TRBD1 (5 bases). Specimen: peripheral blood, collected on day 0 of AZD1222 vaccination. The chain's CDR3 is CASSYGALSRTDTQYF. For the CDR3, the DNA is TGTGCCAGCAGTTACGGGGCGCTGTCCCGCACAGATACGCAGTATTTT.